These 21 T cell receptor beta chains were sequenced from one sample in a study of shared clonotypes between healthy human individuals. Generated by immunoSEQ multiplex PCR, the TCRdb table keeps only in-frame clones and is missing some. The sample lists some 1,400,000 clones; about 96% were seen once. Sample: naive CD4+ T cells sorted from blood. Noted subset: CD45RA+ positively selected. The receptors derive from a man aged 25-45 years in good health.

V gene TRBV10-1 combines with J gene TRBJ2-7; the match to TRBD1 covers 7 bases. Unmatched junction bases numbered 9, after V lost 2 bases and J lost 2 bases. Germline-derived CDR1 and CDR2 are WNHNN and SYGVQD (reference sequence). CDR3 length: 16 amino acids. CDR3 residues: CASSERSGGQPYEQYF. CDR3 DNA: TGCGCCAGCAGTGAGCGGTCAGGGGGTCAACCCTACGAGCAGTACTTC.

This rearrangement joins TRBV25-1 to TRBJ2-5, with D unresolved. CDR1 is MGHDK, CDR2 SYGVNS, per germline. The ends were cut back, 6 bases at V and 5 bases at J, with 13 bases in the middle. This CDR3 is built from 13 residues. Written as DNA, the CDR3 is TGTGCCAGCAGACGACAACTGTGGGAGACCCAGTACTTC. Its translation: CASRRQLWETQYF. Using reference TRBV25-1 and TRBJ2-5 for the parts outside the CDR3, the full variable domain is EADIYQTPRYLVIGTGKKITLECSQTMGHDKMYWYQQDPGMELHLIHYSYGVNSTEKGDLSSESTVSRIRTEHFPLTLESARPSHTSQYLCASRRQLWETQYFGPGTRLLVL.

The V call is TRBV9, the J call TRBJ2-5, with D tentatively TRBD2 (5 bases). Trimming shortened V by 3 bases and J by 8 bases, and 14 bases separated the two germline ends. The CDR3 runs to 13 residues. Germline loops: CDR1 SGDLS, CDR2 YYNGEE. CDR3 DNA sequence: TGTGCCAGCAGCGAAGAAACACTAGTCACCCAGTACTTC. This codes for CASSEETLVTQYF.

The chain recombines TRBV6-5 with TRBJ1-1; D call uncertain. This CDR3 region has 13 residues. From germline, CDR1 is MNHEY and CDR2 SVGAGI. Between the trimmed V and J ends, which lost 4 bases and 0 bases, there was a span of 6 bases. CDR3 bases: TGTGCCAGCAGTTCCGGACTGAACACTGAAGCTTTCTTT. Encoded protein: CASSSGLNTEAFF.

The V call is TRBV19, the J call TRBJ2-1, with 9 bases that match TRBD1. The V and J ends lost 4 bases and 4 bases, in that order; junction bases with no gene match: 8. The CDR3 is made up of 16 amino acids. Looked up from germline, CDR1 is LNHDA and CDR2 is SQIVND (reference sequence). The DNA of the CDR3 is TGTGCCAGTAGTAGAGGGACAGGGACCCCTTACAATGAGCAGTTCTTC. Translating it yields CASSRGTGTPYNEQFF.

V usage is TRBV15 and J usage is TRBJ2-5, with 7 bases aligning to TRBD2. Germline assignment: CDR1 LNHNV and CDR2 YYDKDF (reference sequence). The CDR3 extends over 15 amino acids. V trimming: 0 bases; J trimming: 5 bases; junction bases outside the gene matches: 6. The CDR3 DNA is TGTGCCACCAGCAGAGATCCGCGGGAGACGGAGACCCAGTACTTC. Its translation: CATSRDPRETETQYF.

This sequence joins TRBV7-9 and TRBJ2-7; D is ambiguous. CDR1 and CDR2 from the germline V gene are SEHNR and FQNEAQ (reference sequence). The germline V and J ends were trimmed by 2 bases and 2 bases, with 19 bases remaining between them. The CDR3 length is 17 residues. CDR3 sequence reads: CASSLTGSTSFPYEQYF. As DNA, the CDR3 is TGTGCCAGCAGCTTAACCGGGTCTACCAGCTTTCCCTACGAGCAGTACTTC.

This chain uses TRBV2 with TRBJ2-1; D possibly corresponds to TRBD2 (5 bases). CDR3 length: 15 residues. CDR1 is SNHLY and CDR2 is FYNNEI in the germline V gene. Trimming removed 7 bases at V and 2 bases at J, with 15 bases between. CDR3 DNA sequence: TGTGCCAGCACCCAAACGGGGATGACCTACAATGAGCAGTTCTTC. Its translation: CASTQTGMTYNEQFF. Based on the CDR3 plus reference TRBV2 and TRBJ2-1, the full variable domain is EPEVTQTPSHQVTQMGQEVILRCVPISNHLYFYWYRQILGQKVEFLVSFYNNEISEKSEIFDDQFSVERPDGSNFTLKIRSTKLEDSAMYFCASTQTGMTYNEQFFGPGTRLTVL.

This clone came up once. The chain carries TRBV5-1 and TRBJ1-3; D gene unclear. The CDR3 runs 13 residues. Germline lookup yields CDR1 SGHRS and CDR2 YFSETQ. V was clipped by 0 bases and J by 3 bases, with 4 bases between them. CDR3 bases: TGCGCCAGCAGCTTGGGAAATGGAAACACCATATATTTT. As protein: CASSLGNGNTIYF.

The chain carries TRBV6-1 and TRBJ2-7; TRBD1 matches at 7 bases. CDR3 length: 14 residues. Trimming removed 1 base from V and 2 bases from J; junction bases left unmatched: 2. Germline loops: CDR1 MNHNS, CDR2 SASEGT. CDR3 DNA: TGTGCCAGCAGTGAAGTTCAGGGGGCCTACGAGCAGTACTTC. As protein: CASSEVQGAYEQYF.

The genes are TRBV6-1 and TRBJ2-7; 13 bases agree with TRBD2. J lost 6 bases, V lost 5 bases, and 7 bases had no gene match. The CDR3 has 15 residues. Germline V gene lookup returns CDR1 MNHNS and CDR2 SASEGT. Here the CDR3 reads CASSNGLAGVAEQYF. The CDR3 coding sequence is TGTGCCAGCAGTAACGGACTAGCGGGAGTGGCCGAGCAGTACTTC.

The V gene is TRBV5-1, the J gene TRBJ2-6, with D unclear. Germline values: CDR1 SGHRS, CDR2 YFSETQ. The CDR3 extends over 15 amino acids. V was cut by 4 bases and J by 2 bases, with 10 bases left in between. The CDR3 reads CASSVANPGANVLTF. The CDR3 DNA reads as TGCGCCAGCAGCGTCGCAAATCCTGGGGCCAACGTCCTGACTTTC.

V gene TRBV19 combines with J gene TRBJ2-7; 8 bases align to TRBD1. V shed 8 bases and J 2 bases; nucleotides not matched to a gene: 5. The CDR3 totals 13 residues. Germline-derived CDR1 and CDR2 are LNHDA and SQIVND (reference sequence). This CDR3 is CASGRQGTYEQYF. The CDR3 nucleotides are TGTGCCAGTGGGAGACAGGGGACCTACGAGCAGTACTTC.

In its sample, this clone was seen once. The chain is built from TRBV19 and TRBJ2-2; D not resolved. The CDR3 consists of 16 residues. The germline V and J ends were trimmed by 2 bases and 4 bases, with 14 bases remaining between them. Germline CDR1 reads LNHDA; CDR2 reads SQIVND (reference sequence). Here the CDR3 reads CASSISAPRVTGELFF. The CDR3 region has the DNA TGTGCCAGTAGTATATCAGCCCCCCGGGTCACCGGGGAGCTGTTTTTT.

This CDR3 reads CASSPLRGRGNEQYF. CDR3 nucleotide sequence: TGTGCCAGCTCACCACTCAGGGGGCGCGGAAACGAGCAGTACTTC. This rearrangement joins TRBV18 to TRBJ2-7; 8 bases are shared with TRBD1. Germline V CDR1 and CDR2: KGHSH, LQKENI. J was trimmed by 5 bases and V by 1 base; bases with no gene match: 7. The CDR3 runs 15 residues.

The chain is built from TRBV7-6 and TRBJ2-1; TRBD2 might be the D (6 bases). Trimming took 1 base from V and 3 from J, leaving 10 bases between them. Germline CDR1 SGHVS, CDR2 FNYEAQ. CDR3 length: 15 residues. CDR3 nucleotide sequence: TGTGCCAGCAGCTTAGTCGGGAGTTTCTACAATGAGCAGTTCTTC. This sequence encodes CASSLVGSFYNEQFF. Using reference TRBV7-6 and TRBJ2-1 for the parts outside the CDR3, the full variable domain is GAGVSQSPRYKVTKRGQDVALRCDPISGHVSLYWYRQALGQGPEFLTYFNYEAQQDKSGLPNDRFSAERPEGSISTLTIQRTEQRDSAMYRCASSLVGSFYNEQFFGPGTRLTVL.

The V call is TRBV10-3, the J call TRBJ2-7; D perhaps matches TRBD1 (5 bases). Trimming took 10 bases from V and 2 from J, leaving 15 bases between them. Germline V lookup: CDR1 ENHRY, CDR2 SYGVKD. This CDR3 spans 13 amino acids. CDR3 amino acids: CATTDTAAYEQYF. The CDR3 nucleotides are TGTGCCACCACGGACACCGCCGCCTACGAGCAGTACTTC.

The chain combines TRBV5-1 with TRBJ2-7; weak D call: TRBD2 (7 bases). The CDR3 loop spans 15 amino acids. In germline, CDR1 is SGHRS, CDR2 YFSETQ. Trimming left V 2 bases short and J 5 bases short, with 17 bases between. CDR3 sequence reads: CASSFAGAGDNEQYF. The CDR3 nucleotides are TGCGCCAGCAGCTTTGCGGGGGCAGGGGATAACGAGCAGTACTTC.

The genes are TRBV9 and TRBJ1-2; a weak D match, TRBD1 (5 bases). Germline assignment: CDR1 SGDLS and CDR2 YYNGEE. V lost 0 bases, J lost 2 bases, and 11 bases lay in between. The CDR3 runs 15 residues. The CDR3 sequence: CASSVGTGLNYGYTF. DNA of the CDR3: TGTGCCAGCAGCGTAGGCACGGGACTCAACTATGGCTACACCTTC.

The CDR3 DNA follows: TGTGCCAGCAGTAAGGGGTATGAGCAGTTCTTC. Translated: CASSKGYEQFF. The J gene is TRBJ2-1, the V gene TRBV27; possible D gene TRBD1, 5 bases. Germline V gene sequence: CDR1 MNHEY, CDR2 SMNVEV (reference sequence). This CDR3 has 11 residues. Trimming shortened V by 5 bases and J by 8 bases, and 7 bases separated the two germline ends.

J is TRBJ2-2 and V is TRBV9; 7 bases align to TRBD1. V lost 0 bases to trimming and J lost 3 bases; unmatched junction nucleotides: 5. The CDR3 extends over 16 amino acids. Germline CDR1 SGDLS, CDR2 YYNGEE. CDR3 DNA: TGTGCCAGCAGCGTAGATGTAGGGGGCTACACCGGGGAGCTGTTTTTT. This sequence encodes CASSVDVGGYTGELFF.